These 19 T cell receptor beta chains were sequenced from one sample in a study of cytomegalovirus exposure and HLA in healthy donors. A multiplex PCR was run with 60 Vbeta primers and 13 Jbeta primers. Here immunoSEQ multiplex PCR was the method, and the copy in TCRdb shows in-frame clones only, minus some. The sample holds approximately 170,000 clones; around 68% are singletons and the top ten take approximately 1.5%. Sequenced sample: PBMCs. The receptors derive from a middle-aged man in good health and CMV-seronegative.

The V call is TRBV7-2, the J call TRBJ2-3, with 8 bases that match TRBD2. Trimming took 2 bases from V and 4 from J; bases not matched to a gene: 8. Germline loops: CDR1 SGHTA, CDR2 FQGNSA. The CDR3 extends over 16 amino acids. The CDR3 is CASSLSGAGAADTQYF. For the CDR3, the DNA is TGTGCCAGCAGCTTATCAGGAGCGGGGGCGGCAGATACGCAGTATTTT.

This chain links TRBV28 with TRBJ2-7; TRBD1 is a possible D gene (6 bases). The V end was cut by 7 bases, the J end by 4 bases, with 20 bases between. Germline V gives CDR1 MDHEN, CDR2 SYDVKM. CDR3 length: 15 residues. The CDR3 sequence: CASNDPTGVLYEQYF. CDR3 DNA sequence: TGTGCCAGCAACGACCCGACAGGTGTGTTGTACGAGCAGTACTTC.

This chain uses TRBV5-1 with TRBJ1-1, with D unresolved. V gave up 0 bases and J gave up 1 base, with 7 bases separating them. CDR1 and CDR2 from the germline V gene are SGHRS and YFSETQ. CDR3 length equals 14 residues. The CDR3 is CASSLVPGNTEAFF. CDR3 coding DNA: TGCGCCAGCAGCTTGGTCCCAGGGAACACTGAAGCTTTCTTT.

The chain recombines TRBV7-2 with TRBJ2-2; possible D gene TRBD1, 5 bases. Germline values: CDR1 SGHTA, CDR2 FQGNSA. This CDR3 has 15 residues. V gave up 1 base and J gave up 4 bases, with 10 bases separating them. For the CDR3, the DNA is TGTGCCAGCAGCTTAGAAAGGACACCCACCGGGGAGCTGTTTTTT. Encoded protein: CASSLERTPTGELFF. The full variable domain, its missing parts supplied by reference TRBV7-2 and TRBJ2-2, is GAGVSQSPSNKVTEKGKDVELRCDPISGHTALYWYRQSLGQGLEFLIYFQGNSAPDKSGLPSDRFSAERTGGSVSTLTIQRTQQEDSAVYLCASSLERTPTGELFFGEGSRLTVL.

In its sample, this clone was seen once. This chain connects TRBV18 to TRBJ2-7; D possibly corresponds to TRBD2 (5 bases). Germline V lookup: CDR1 KGHSH, CDR2 LQKENI. V dropped 3 bases and J dropped 2 bases, with 20 bases sitting between them. The CDR3 loop spans 17 amino acids. The CDR3 loop is CASSPKPGRLGAYEQYF. The CDR3 DNA reads as TGTGCCAGCTCACCGAAGCCAGGTAGACTCGGGGCCTACGAGCAGTACTTC.

The chain uses TRBV6-6 and TRBJ1-2; D is perhaps TRBD1 (6 bases). The V and J ends lost 6 bases and 7 bases respectively, with 18 bases between them. CDR3 length: 14 residues. CDR1 is MNHNY, CDR2 SVGAGI, per germline (reference sequence). The CDR3 sequence: CASSRGPFRSGYTF. The CDR3 nucleotides are TGTGCCAGCAGCAGGGGTCCATTTAGGAGTGGCTACACCTTC.

This chain connects TRBV5-4 to TRBJ2-5, with D perhaps matching TRBD1 (6 bases). The J call may be incorrect, as the DNA end agrees better with TRBJ2-7. CDR1 SGHNT and CDR2 YYREEE come from the germline V gene (reference sequence). The CDR3 contains 14 residues. CDR3 DNA sequence: TGTGCCAGCAGTCCAGACAGGTCTTCCTACGAGCAGTACTTC. Translated: CASSPDRSSYEQYF.

CDR3 region: CASSQDDNYQETQYF. Here the CDR3 DNA reads TGTGCCAGCAGCCAAGATGACAACTACCAAGAGACCCAGTACTTC. The chain combines TRBV4-2 with TRBJ2-5; unclear D gene. V lost 0 bases and J 0 bases, leaving 8 bases between the germline ends. Germline V gene data show CDR1 as LGHNA and CDR2 as YNFKEQ. The CDR3 loop spans 15 amino acids.

The table lists this clone with a count of one. V is TRBV4-3 and J is TRBJ1-6; 8 bases align to TRBD1. The CDR3 has 15 residues. Germline trimming cut 4 bases from V and 10 bases from J; bases unmatched to any gene: 9. Germline CDR1 is LGHNA and CDR2 is YSLEER. The CDR3 sequence is CASSRSGGRQSPLHF. Here the CDR3 DNA reads TGCGCCAGCAGCCGATCAGGGGGCCGGCAGTCACCCCTCCACTTT.

The V gene is TRBV25-1, the J gene TRBJ1-4; possibly TRBD1 for D (6 bases). V lost 4 bases to trimming and J lost 4 bases, with 13 bases between them. Germline-derived CDR1 and CDR2 are MGHDK and SYGVNS. The CDR3 covers 15 residues. CDR3 sequence (DNA): TGTGCCAGCAGTGCTACAGGGCTAGGTAATGAAAAACTGTTTTTT. Translated, it gives CASSATGLGNEKLFF.

The genes are TRBV19 and TRBJ1-1; 7 bases align to TRBD1. The V and J ends lost 10 bases and 5 bases, in that order; junction bases with no gene match: 10. This CDR3 has 13 residues. CDR1 LNHDA and CDR2 SQIVND come from the germline V gene (reference sequence). The CDR3 region is CATRGAPGTEAFF. As DNA, the CDR3 is TGTGCCACCAGGGGGGCCCCGGGGACTGAAGCTTTCTTT. The complete variable domain, with remaining parts taken from reference TRBV19 and TRBJ1-1, reads DGGITQSPKYLFRKEGQNVTLSCEQNLNHDAMYWYRQDPGQGLRLIYYSQIVNDFQKGDIAEGYSVSREKKESFPLTVTSAQKNPTAFYLCATRGAPGTEAFFGQGTRLTVV.

The rearrangement uses TRBV5-6 and TRBJ2-5; the match to TRBD1 covers 7 bases. TRBJ2-7 explains the end of the DNA better; the J call may be wrong. The CDR3 is 15 amino acids. Germline V gene sequence: CDR1 SGHDT, CDR2 YYEEEE. The CDR3 spells CASSELTGLTYEQYF. The CDR3 bases are TGTGCCAGCAGCGAGTTGACAGGGCTTACCTACGAGCAGTACTTC.

The rearrangement links TRBV7-6 to TRBJ2-6; 11 nucleotides agree with TRBD1. The CDR3 covers 17 residues. CDR1 and CDR2 (germline): SGHVS, FNYEAQ. V trimming: 4 bases; J trimming: 3 bases; junction bases outside the gene matches: 5. The CDR3 reads CASSSGTGGLGANVLTF. In DNA form, the CDR3 reads TGTGCCAGCAGCTCTGGGACAGGGGGTCTTGGGGCCAACGTCCTGACTTTC.

This chain connects TRBV2 to TRBJ2-3, with 7 bases matching TRBD2. CDR3 length: 16 residues. Germline trimming cut 4 bases from V and 0 bases from J; bases unmatched to any gene: 7. Germline V gene lookup returns CDR1 SNHLY and CDR2 FYNNEI. The CDR3 bases are TGTGCCAGCAGTGTTAAAGCGGGGATTAGCACAGATACGCAGTATTTT. Encoded protein: CASSVKAGISTDTQYF.

The chain couples TRBV4-1 to TRBJ1-2; perhaps TRBD1 as D (6 bases). The length of the CDR3 is 13 residues. CDR1 and CDR2 from the germline V gene are MGHRA and YSYEKL. Trimming removed 4 bases at V and 7 bases at J, with 13 bases between. The CDR3 loop is CASSPTGNSGYTF. The CDR3 coding sequence is TGCGCCAGCAGCCCCACAGGGAACAGTGGCTACACCTTC.

V and J are TRBV7-3 and TRBJ2-5, with D maybe TRBD2 (5 bases). There are 14 residues in the CDR3. Trimming took 1 base from V and 5 from J, leaving 11 bases between them. The germline V gene has CDR1 SGHTA and CDR2 FQGTGA. CDR3 coding DNA: TGTGCCAGCAGCTTAAGAGGGCAGTCGGAGACCCAGTACTTC. This codes for CASSLRGQSETQYF. Filled out from reference TRBV7-3 and TRBJ2-5, the complete variable domain reads GAGVSQTPSNKVTEKGKYVELRCDPISGHTALYWYRQSLGQGPEFLIYFQGTGAADDSGLPNDRFFAVRPEGSVSTLKIQRTERGDSAVYLCASSLRGQSETQYFGPGTRLLVL.

This clone has just one count. The genes are TRBV5-1 and TRBJ2-2; 8 bases map to TRBD1. With 4 bases clipped from V and 0 bases from J, the junction kept 2 bases outside the gene matches. The length of the CDR3 is 15 residues. CDR1 is SGHRS and CDR2 is YFSETQ in the germline V gene. CDR3 DNA: TGCGCCAGCAGCCCGGGACAGGCGAACACCGGGGAGCTGTTTTTT. Translation: CASSPGQANTGELFF.

This chain joins TRBV29-1 and TRBJ2-1; 10 bases map to TRBD2. CDR3 size: 14 residues. From germline, CDR1 is SQVTM and CDR2 ANQGSEA. Trimming took 7 bases from V and 7 from J; bases not matched to a gene: 10. CDR3 nucleotide sequence: TGCAGCGCCGGAGGGACTAGCGAAGGAAATGAGCAGTTCTTC. Its translation: CSAGGTSEGNEQFF.

The gene calls are TRBV7-3 and TRBJ2-2; TRBD2 is a possible D gene (6 bases). CDR3 length: 17 residues. V was trimmed by 1 base and J by 2 bases, leaving 14 bases between them. Germline CDR1 and CDR2: SGHTA and FQGTGA. The CDR3 spells CASSLRQAGLNTGELFF. The DNA of the CDR3 is TGTGCCAGCAGCTTAAGGCAGGCGGGGTTAAACACCGGGGAGCTGTTTTTT.